The 18 T cell receptor beta chains in this list originate from one sample, sequenced in a study of blood T cells in healthy people across ages (dated by TCRdb to about 2015). Library preparation used 5' RACE. The sample was run on an Illumina HiSeq 2500. A second PCR of roughly 7 to 12 cycles was run with a J-beta primer mix and a sample-barcoded 5' primer. TCRdb passed the public sequencing reads through fastp at Q25 and MiXCR, retaining productive beta sequences. Rows are combined by CDR3 protein, so each entry shows the most common genes and DNA. In all, the sample holds approximately 1,000,000 distinct CDR3 sequences, and more than 30% of those were seen once. The ten largest clones represent around 12% of the sample. Sequences were obtained from blood. The receptors were sampled from a man aged 18 to 30 in good health.

The rearrangement uses TRBV7-8 and TRBJ2-7, with TRBD1 matching over 7 bases. The CDR3 spans 15 residues. Germline CDR1 SGHVS, CDR2 FQNEAQ. V lost 1 base to trimming and J lost 4 bases; unmatched junction nucleotides: 7. CDR3 coding DNA: TGTGCCAGCAGCTTAGAAGTAGGGACAGCATACGAGCAGTACTTC. Its protein is CASSLEVGTAYEQYF.

J is TRBJ1-2 and V is TRBV29-1, with 9 bases fitting TRBD1. V lost 7 bases and J lost 4; bases outside the gene matches: 10. The CDR3 consists of 14 residues. Germline V lookup: CDR1 SQVTM, CDR2 ANQGSEA. The CDR3 DNA sequence: TGCAGCGCTGACGAGAACAGGGGGCCCTATGGCTACACCTTC. Translated, it gives CSADENRGPYGYTF. Combining the CDR3 with reference TRBV29-1 and TRBJ1-2 gives the whole variable domain SAVISQKPSRDICQRGTSLTIQCQVDSQVTMMFWYRQQPGQSLTLIATANQGSEATYESGFVIDKFPISRPNLTFSTLTVSNMSPEDSSIYLCSADENRGPYGYTFGSGTRLTVV.

In this sample, this clonotype turned up a few times. The rearrangement uses TRBV5-1 and TRBJ1-4; a possible D gene is TRBD1 (5 bases). V was trimmed by 0 bases and J by 8 bases, leaving 11 bases between them. CDR3 length: 14 amino acids. Germline assignment: CDR1 SGHRS and CDR2 YFSETQ. The CDR3 nucleotides read TGCGCCAGCAGCTTGGACAGGCCGCAGGAAAAACTGTTTTTT. This sequence encodes CASSLDRPQEKLFF.

V and J are TRBV10-3 and TRBJ1-1; no clear D. V lost 3 bases to trimming and J lost 6 bases, with 17 bases between them. Germline V gene lookup returns CDR1 ENHRY and CDR2 SYGVKD. The CDR3 has 15 residues. The CDR3 nucleotides are TGTGCCATCAGTGAACCCGGAAGGGTCTTGGCTGAAGCTTTCTTT. Its protein is CAISEPGRVLAEAFF.

This clonotype was observed a few times. The chain carries TRBV12-3 or TRBV12-4 and TRBJ2-3; 15 bases are shared with TRBD2. The CDR3 runs to 16 residues. V gave up 3 bases and J gave up 4 bases; unmatched junction bases: 2. CDR3 region: CASSLGLAGGSDTQYF. The CDR3, as DNA: TGTGCCAGCAGTTTGGGACTAGCGGGGGGTTCAGATACGCAGTATTTT.

This clonotype occurred a few times. The chain has TRBV29-1 and TRBJ2-3, with D hard to call. V gave up 3 bases and J gave up 3 bases, with 28 bases separating them. The CDR3 covers 19 residues. Germline V gives CDR1 SQVTM, CDR2 ANQGSEA. CDR3 nucleotide sequence: TGCAGCGTTGAGGCCCGCTACCATCTGAGTACAGTGGGAACAGATACGCAGTATTTT. Protein: CSVEARYHLSTVGTDTQYF.

The chain joins TRBV11-3 to TRBJ2-7; possible D gene TRBD2, 5 bases. Trimming removed 5 bases from V and 6 bases from J, with 11 bases in between. Germline CDR1 SGHNT, CDR2 YENEEA. The CDR3 length is 12 residues. Written as DNA, the CDR3 is TGTGCCAGCAGCCAATCCAGCGGCGAGCAGTACTTC. Translating gives CASSQSSGEQYF.

This chain uses TRBV3-1 with TRBJ1-2, with D possibly being TRBD1 (5 bases). This CDR3 contains 17 residues. CDR1 LGHDT and CDR2 YNNKEL come from the germline V gene (reference sequence). The V and J ends lost 0 bases and 4 bases respectively, with 18 bases between them. The CDR3, as DNA: TGTGCCAGCAGCCAAGATGGGTTAAGGGGCCCCGCCTATGGCTACACCTTC. This sequence encodes CASSQDGLRGPAYGYTF.

The table lists this clonotype with a few counts. The V call is TRBV6-2 or TRBV6-3, the J call TRBJ2-5; 12 bases match TRBD2. The CDR3 spans 16 residues. Germline CDR1 MNHEY, CDR2 SVGEGT. The V and J ends lost 7 bases and 5 bases, in that order; junction bases with no gene match: 11. The CDR3 DNA reads TGTGCCAGCAACCTACGACTAGCGGGAGCTGACGAGACCCAGTACTTC. It specifies CASNLRLAGADETQYF.

The chain joins TRBV7-2 to TRBJ1-2; TRBD1 is a possible D gene (5 bases). Germline-derived CDR1 and CDR2 are SGHTA and FQGNSA. The CDR3 contains 15 residues. Between the trimmed V and J ends, which lost 5 bases and 4 bases, there was a span of 17 bases. CDR3 bases: TGTGCCAGCAGCCTCGGGGCAGGCCCGAGCTATGGCTACACCTTC. Its translation: CASSLGAGPSYGYTF.

The J gene is TRBJ2-1, the V gene TRBV29-1; possible D gene TRBD1, 6 bases. Germline values: CDR1 SQVTM, CDR2 ANQGSEA. CDR3 length: 15 residues. V lost 5 bases and J 4 bases, leaving 18 bases between the germline ends. CDR3 sequence reads: CSVSTDRLSYNEQFF. CDR3 DNA: TGCAGCGTTTCGACCGACAGGCTGAGTTACAATGAGCAGTTCTTC.

The chain links TRBV20-1 to TRBJ2-3; D unclear. The CDR3 runs to 11 residues. The germline V gene has CDR1 DFQATT and CDR2 SNEGSKA (reference sequence). Between the trimmed V and J ends, which lost 6 bases and 5 bases, there was a span of 9 bases. The CDR3 reads CSATPGDTQYF. CDR3 DNA sequence: TGCAGTGCCACCCCGGGAGATACGCAGTATTTT.

The chain carries TRBV12-3 or TRBV12-4 and TRBJ1-2; 7 positions agree with TRBD1. Germline trimming cut 5 bases from V and 8 bases from J; bases unmatched to any gene: 11. The CDR3 runs 14 residues. Here the CDR3 DNA reads TGTGCCAGCAGTAGACAGGGAGGCCCCTGGGGCTACACCTTC. Translating gives CASSRQGGPWGYTF.

This clonotype was counted only a few times. The chain uses TRBV7-9 and TRBJ2-1; a possible D gene is TRBD1 (6 bases). The CDR3 totals 16 residues. Germline CDR1 reads SEHNR; CDR2 reads FQNEAQ (reference sequence). V was cut by 6 bases and J by 2 bases, with 17 bases left in between. CDR3 sequence reads: CASSPGTPNPYNEQFF. The CDR3 DNA follows: TGTGCCAGCAGTCCCGGGACACCGAACCCCTACAATGAGCAGTTCTTC.

This clonotype has only a few counts. The V gene is TRBV5-6, the J gene TRBJ2-1; D is unresolved. CDR3 length: 12 residues. Trimming took 4 bases from V and 7 from J, leaving 9 bases between them. Germline assignment: CDR1 SGHDT and CDR2 YYEEEE. As DNA, the CDR3 is TGTGCCAGCAGCAACGGACGAAATGAGCAGTTCTTC. Protein product: CASSNGRNEQFF.

The rearrangement uses TRBV20-1 and TRBJ1-2; no definite D call. Germline CDR1 is DFQATT and CDR2 is SNEGSKA (reference sequence). The CDR3 runs to 14 residues. The V end was cut by 1 base, the J end by 10 bases, with 19 bases between. CDR3 coding DNA: TGCAGTGCTAGAGTTCAGAATCCCGGAGGTGACTACACCTTC. This translates into CSARVQNPGGDYTF.

This clonotype was detected only a few times. The genes are TRBV5-6 and TRBJ2-7; D gene unclear. Trimming took off 1 base at V and 5 bases at J, with 7 bases between the two ends. The CDR3 length is 12 residues. Germline V gene sequence: CDR1 SGHDT, CDR2 YYEEEE. CDR3 region: CASSLPTDEQYF. CDR3 bases: TGTGCCAGCAGCTTGCCAACCGACGAGCAGTACTTC.

This clonotype occurred a few times. The rearrangement joins TRBV20-1 to TRBJ2-3; 12 bases fit TRBD2. Trimming at V came to 5 bases and at J to 4 bases, leaving 7 bases not matched to a gene. CDR1 and CDR2 (germline): DFQATT, SNEGSKA (reference sequence). The CDR3 has 15 amino acids. CDR3 protein: CSASRTSGESDTQYF. The CDR3 DNA reads TGCAGTGCTTCCCGGACTAGCGGGGAATCAGATACGCAGTATTTT.